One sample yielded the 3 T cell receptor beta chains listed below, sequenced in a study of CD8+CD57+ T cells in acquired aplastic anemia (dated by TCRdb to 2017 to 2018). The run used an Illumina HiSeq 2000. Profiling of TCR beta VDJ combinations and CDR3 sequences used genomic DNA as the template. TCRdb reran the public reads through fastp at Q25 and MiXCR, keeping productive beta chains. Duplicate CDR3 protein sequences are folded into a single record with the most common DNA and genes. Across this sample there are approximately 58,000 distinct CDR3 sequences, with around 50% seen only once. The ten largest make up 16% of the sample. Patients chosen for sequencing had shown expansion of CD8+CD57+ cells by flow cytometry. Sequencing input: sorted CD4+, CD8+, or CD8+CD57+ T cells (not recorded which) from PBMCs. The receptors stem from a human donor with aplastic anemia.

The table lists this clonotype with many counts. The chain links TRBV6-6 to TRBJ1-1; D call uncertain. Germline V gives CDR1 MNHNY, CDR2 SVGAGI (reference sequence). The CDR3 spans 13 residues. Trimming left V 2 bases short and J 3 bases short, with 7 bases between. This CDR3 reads CASSYSQDTEAFF. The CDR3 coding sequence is TGTGCCAGCAGTTACAGCCAGGACACTGAAGCTTTCTTT.

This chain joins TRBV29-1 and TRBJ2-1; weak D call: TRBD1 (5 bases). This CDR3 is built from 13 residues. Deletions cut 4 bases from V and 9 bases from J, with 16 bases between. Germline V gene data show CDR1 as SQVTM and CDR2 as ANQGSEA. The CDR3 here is CSVARQGGTEQFF. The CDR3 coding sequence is TGCAGCGTTGCCCGGCAGGGTGGAACTGAGCAGTTCTTC.

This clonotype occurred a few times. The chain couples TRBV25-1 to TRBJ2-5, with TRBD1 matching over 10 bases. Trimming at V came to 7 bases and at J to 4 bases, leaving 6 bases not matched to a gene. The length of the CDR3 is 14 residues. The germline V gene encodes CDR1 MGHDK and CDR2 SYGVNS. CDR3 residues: CASTDRGRGETQYF. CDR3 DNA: TGTGCCAGCACCGACAGGGGGCGCGGAGAGACCCAGTACTTC.